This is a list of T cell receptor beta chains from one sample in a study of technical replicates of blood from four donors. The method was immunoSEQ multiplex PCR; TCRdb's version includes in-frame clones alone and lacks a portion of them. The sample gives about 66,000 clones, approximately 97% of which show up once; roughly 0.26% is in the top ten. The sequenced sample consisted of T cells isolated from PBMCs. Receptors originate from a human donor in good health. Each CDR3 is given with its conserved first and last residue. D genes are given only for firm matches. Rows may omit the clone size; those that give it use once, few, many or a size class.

CDR3: CSVDQPGYEKLFF; DNA: TGCAGCGTTGACCAGCCAGGTTATGAAAAACTGTTTTTT; D: -; V: TRBV29-1; length: 13; J: TRBJ1-4; size: -
CDR3: CASSYSPGQVTEAFF; DNA: TGTGCCAGCAGTTACTCCCCGGGACAGGTCACTGAAGCTTTCTTT; D: TRBD1; V: TRBV6-5; length: 15; J: TRBJ1-1; size: -
CDR3: CASSKGGQGPWNTEAFF; DNA: TGTGCCAGCAGCAAAGGGGGACAGGGCCCTTGGAACACTGAAGCTTTCTTT; D: -; V: TRBV21-1; length: 17; J: TRBJ1-1; size: -
CDR3: CASSGGRHARDSKNIQYF; DNA: TGTGCCAGCAGCGGAGGCCGGCATGCACGAGATAGCAAAAACATTCAGTACTTC; D: -; V: TRBV7-2; length: 18; J: TRBJ2-4; size: -
CDR3: CASSGLGTYEQYF; DNA: TGTGCCAGCAGTGGGCTGGGCACCTACGAGCAGTACTTC; D: -; V: TRBV27; length: 13; J: TRBJ2-7; size: once
CDR3: CASRQGHQETQYF; DNA: TGTGCCAGCAGGCAGGGCCACCAAGAGACCCAGTACTTC; D: -; V: TRBV21-1; length: 13; J: TRBJ2-5; size: -
CDR3: CASSGAQETQYF; DNA: TGCGCCAGCAGCGGGGCACAAGAGACCCAGTACTTC; D: -; V: TRBV5-1; length: 12; J: TRBJ2-5; size: -
CDR3: CASSQDIRGLDDYEQYF; DNA: TGTGCCAGCAGCCAAGATATCCGAGGACTAGACGACTACGAGCAGTACTTC; D: TRBD2; V: TRBV14; length: 17; J: TRBJ2-7; size: -
CDR3: CSVRTGVNQPQHF; DNA: TGCAGCGTTCGGACAGGAGTCAATCAGCCCCAGCATTTT; D: TRBD1; V: TRBV29-1; length: 13; J: TRBJ1-5; size: -
CDR3: CAIRADTEAFF; DNA: TGTGCCATCAGGGCAGACACTGAAGCTTTCTTT; D: -; V: TRBV10-3; length: 11; J: TRBJ1-1; size: -
CDR3: CASSLVAGFGETQYF; DNA: TGCGCCAGCAGCTTGGTAGCAGGGTTTGGAGAGACCCAGTACTTC; D: -; V: TRBV5-1; length: 15; J: TRBJ2-5; size: -
CDR3: CASSPLRAGVETQYF; DNA: TGTGCCAGCAGCCCCTTAAGGGCAGGGGTGGAGACCCAGTACTTC; D: -; V: TRBV7-8; length: 15; J: TRBJ2-5; size: -
CDR3: CAWTGLETQYF; DNA: TGTGCCTGGACAGGGTTAGAGACCCAGTACTTC; D: -; V: TRBV30; length: 11; J: TRBJ2-5; size: -
CDR3: CATSDPGQSKSYEQYF; DNA: TGTGCCACCAGCGACCCGGGACAGTCGAAATCCTACGAGCAGTACTTC; D: TRBD1; V: TRBV15; length: 16; J: TRBJ2-7; size: once
CDR3: CASSLPTGVGQPQHF; DNA: TGTGCCAGCAGTTTACCGACAGGGGTTGGACAGCCCCAGCATTTT; D: TRBD1; V: TRBV28; length: 15; J: TRBJ1-5; size: -
CDR3: CASSLGRNQPQHF; DNA: TGTGCCAGCAGCTTAGGGCGGAATCAGCCCCAGCATTTT; D: -; V: TRBV11-2; length: 13; J: TRBJ1-5; size: -
CDR3: CSVVGSDYEQYF; DNA: TGCAGCGTTGTCGGGAGTGACTACGAGCAGTACTTC; D: -; V: TRBV29-1; length: 12; J: TRBJ2-7; size: -
CDR3: CASRYRGDSNQPQHF; DNA: TGTGCCAGTCGATACAGGGGGGATAGCAATCAGCCCCAGCATTTT; D: TRBD1; V: TRBV19; length: 15; J: TRBJ1-5; size: once
CDR3: CASSQVGAGDYGYTF; DNA: TGCGCCAGCAGCCAAGTTGGGGCAGGAGACTATGGCTACACCTTC; D: -; V: TRBV4-3; length: 15; J: TRBJ1-2; size: -
CDR3: CASQRDSANTGELFF; DNA: TGCGCCAGCCAACGAGACTCCGCGAACACCGGGGAGCTGTTTTTT; D: -; V: TRBV5-1; length: 15; J: TRBJ2-2; size: -
CDR3: CAISVSGIQETQYF; DNA: TGTGCCATCAGTGTAAGCGGGATACAAGAGACCCAGTACTTC; D: TRBD2; V: TRBV10-3; length: 14; J: TRBJ2-5; size: -
CDR3: CASRQQGVEQYF; DNA: TGTGCCAGCCGTCAACAGGGCGTCGAGCAGTACTTC; D: -; V: TRBV27; length: 12; J: TRBJ2-7; size: once
CDR3: CASSEYAGVGQETQYF; DNA: TGTGCCAGCAGTGAATATGCGGGAGTGGGGCAAGAGACCCAGTACTTC; D: TRBD2; V: TRBV6-1; length: 16; J: TRBJ2-5; size: -
CDR3: CASSQEEGVTGELFF; DNA: TGCGCCAGCAGCCAAGAAGAAGGGGTCACCGGGGAGCTGTTTTTT; D: -; V: TRBV4-1; length: 15; J: TRBJ2-2; size: -
CDR3: CASSRDRAGQPQHF; DNA: TGTGCCAGCAGCCGTGACAGGGCCGGTCAGCCCCAGCATTTT; D: TRBD1; V: TRBV6-6; length: 14; J: TRBJ1-5; size: once
CDR3: CASSEGLAGVYEQYF; DNA: TGTGCCAGCAGTGAGGGACTAGCGGGTGTCTACGAGCAGTACTTC; D: TRBD2; V: TRBV2; length: 15; J: TRBJ2-7; size: -
CDR3: CASSFQGVTTEAFF; DNA: TGTGCCAGCAGCTTTCAGGGGGTAACAACTGAAGCTTTCTTT; D: TRBD1; V: TRBV5-4; length: 14; J: TRBJ1-1; size: -
CDR3: CSVNDQASGNTIYF; DNA: TGCAGCGTCAACGATCAAGCGTCCGGAAACACCATATATTTT; D: -; V: TRBV29-1; length: 14; J: TRBJ1-3; size: -
CDR3: CASSVLENEAFF; DNA: TGTGCCAGCAGCGTCCTGGAGAATGAAGCTTTCTTT; D: -; V: TRBV9; length: 12; J: TRBJ1-1; size: -
CDR3: CASSPLAGGPYEQYF; DNA: TGCGCCAGCAGCCCGCTAGCGGGAGGGCCTTACGAGCAGTACTTC; D: TRBD2; V: TRBV4-1; length: 15; J: TRBJ2-7; size: -
CDR3: CASSQVIQGTYGYTF; DNA: TGTGCCAGCAGCCAAGTAATACAGGGGACCTATGGCTACACCTTC; D: TRBD1; V: TRBV4-2; length: 15; J: TRBJ1-2; size: -
CDR3: CASTGTSGNEQFF; DNA: TGTGCCAGCACCGGGACTAGCGGCAATGAGCAGTTCTTC; D: TRBD2; V: TRBV4-2; length: 13; J: TRBJ2-1; size: -
CDR3: CASSVTGGNQPQHF; DNA: TGTGCCAGCAGCGTAACTGGTGGCAATCAGCCCCAGCATTTT; D: -; V: TRBV9; length: 14; J: TRBJ1-5; size: -
CDR3: CASSAVGRGLNTEAFF; DNA: TGTGCCAGCAGCGCCGTGGGTAGGGGGTTGAACACTGAAGCTTTCTTT; D: -; V: TRBV9; length: 16; J: TRBJ1-1; size: -
CDR3: CASSFYSSSSVPGANVLTF; DNA: TGCGCCAGCAGCTTTTACTCATCTTCTTCTGTTCCTGGGGCCAACGTCCTGACTTTC; D: -; V: TRBV5-1; length: 19; J: TRBJ2-6; size: once
CDR3: CASSQGGQSAGANVLTF; DNA: TGCGCCAGCAGCCAAGGGGGACAATCGGCTGGGGCCAACGTCCTGACTTTC; D: -; V: TRBV4-1; length: 17; J: TRBJ2-6; size: -
CDR3: CASSLSLPSSEQYF; DNA: TGTGCCAGCAGTCTGTCCCTCCCTAGCAGCGAGCAGTACTTC; D: -; V: TRBV27; length: 14; J: TRBJ2-7; size: -
CDR3: CASSLLGGSSYNEQFF; DNA: TGTGCCAGCAGTTTGCTGGGCGGGAGCTCCTACAATGAGCAGTTCTTC; D: TRBD2; V: TRBV28; length: 16; J: TRBJ2-1; size: -
CDR3: CASRILAGGGNEQFF; DNA: TGCGCCAGCAGGATACTAGCGGGAGGGGGGAATGAGCAGTTCTTC; D: TRBD2; V: TRBV10-2; length: 15; J: TRBJ2-1; size: -
CDR3: CASSGGLAGGPGEQFF; DNA: TGTGCCAGCAGCGGCGGACTAGCGGGAGGGCCAGGTGAGCAGTTCTTC; D: TRBD2; V: TRBV9; length: 16; J: TRBJ2-1; size: -
CDR3: CASSQEFWREGTYEQYF; DNA: TGCGCCAGCAGCCAAGAATTTTGGCGGGAGGGCACCTACGAGCAGTACTTC; D: TRBD2; V: TRBV4-3; length: 17; J: TRBJ2-7; size: -
CDR3: CATMTGSAQVGEQYF; DNA: TGTGCCACCATGACAGGGAGCGCACAGGTTGGCGAGCAGTACTTC; D: TRBD1; V: TRBV19; length: 15; J: TRBJ2-7; size: -
CDR3: CASSLGPPYNEQFF; DNA: TGTGCCAGCAGCTTAGGGCCGCCCTACAATGAGCAGTTCTTC; D: -; V: TRBV7-3; length: 14; J: TRBJ2-1; size: -